The 17 T cell receptor beta chains presented below share a single source sample, sequenced in a study of blood T cell repertoires in COVID-19. Clones were read by immunoSEQ multiplex PCR, and TCRdb kept only the in-frame ones, dropping some. The repertoire holds 160,000 or so clones, with roughly 90% as singletons. The specimen was peripheral blood. Receptor source: a woman in her fifties or sixties who had recovered from COVID-19.

V gene TRBV29-1 combines with J gene TRBJ1-2; the match to TRBD1 covers 7 bases. This CDR3 comprises 13 residues. Germline assignment: CDR1 SQVTM and CDR2 ANQGSEA. J was trimmed by 5 bases and V by 5 bases; bases with no gene match: 8. CDR3 protein: CSVSRQGGYGYTF. DNA for the CDR3: TGCAGCGTTTCCCGACAGGGTGGTTATGGCTACACCTTC.

The chain couples TRBV10-2 to TRBJ2-5; weak D call: TRBD1 (6 bases). Germline loops: CDR1 WSHSY, CDR2 SAAADI. Trimming removed 8 bases from V and 3 bases from J, with 10 bases in between. CDR3 length equals 12 residues. CDR3 nucleotide sequence: TGCGCCAGCGTGGGGGCAGAAGAGACCCAGTACTTC. This encodes CASVGAEETQYF.

The chain combines TRBV9 with TRBJ2-7; D is possibly TRBD1 (5 bases). The length of the CDR3 is 15 residues. V lost 0 bases and J lost 0, with 10 bases in between. CDR1 is SGDLS and CDR2 is YYNGEE in the germline V gene. The CDR3 protein is CASSVEGAISYEQYF. The CDR3 region has the DNA TGTGCCAGCAGCGTAGAAGGGGCCATCTCCTACGAGCAGTACTTC. Full variable domain (missing parts from reference TRBV9 and TRBJ2-7): DSGVTQTPKHLITATGQRVTLRCSPRSGDLSVYWYQQSLDQGLQFLIQYYNGEERAKGNILERFSAQQFPDLHSELNLSSLELGDSALYFCASSVEGAISYEQYFGPGTRLTVT.

This clone was seen at least ten times. The chain has TRBV7-3 and TRBJ2-3; D is ambiguous. Germline lookup yields CDR1 SGHTA and CDR2 FQGTGA. V was pared by 0 bases and J by 3 bases, with 13 bases between. This CDR3 comprises 16 residues. The CDR3 DNA follows: TGTGCCAGCAGCTTAACGCCAGGCCCTCGGACAGATACGCAGTATTTT. It is translated as CASSLTPGPRTDTQYF.

This rearrangement joins TRBV6-4 to TRBJ2-1; 11 bases map to TRBD1. The CDR3 totals 15 residues. The germline V gene has CDR1 MRHNA and CDR2 SNTAGT. V was clipped by 1 base and J by 7 bases; unmatched bases: 3. The CDR3 DNA is TGTGCCAGCAGTGACTGGGGACAGGGGGTAAATGAGCAGTTCTTC. Protein product: CASSDWGQGVNEQFF.

CDR3 loop: CATFPPGQGARSYEQYF. The CDR3 DNA follows: TGTGCCACCTTTCCGCCGGGACAGGGGGCGAGATCCTACGAGCAGTACTTC. V is TRBV6-4 and J is TRBJ2-7; 12 bases agree with TRBD1. Germline V gene sequence: CDR1 MRHNA, CDR2 SNTAGT. Trimming took 10 bases from V and 1 from J; bases not matched to a gene: 14. The CDR3 sequence is 17 residues long.

The chain joins TRBV20-1 to TRBJ2-5; TRBD2 aligns across 11 bases. This CDR3 is 16 amino acids long. In germline, CDR1 is DFQATT, CDR2 SNEGSKA (reference sequence). J was trimmed by 0 bases and V by 5 bases; bases with no gene match: 8. The CDR3 bases are TGCAGTGCTCGTGGACTAGCGGGCCAGTACCAAGAGACCCAGTACTTC. Its translation is CSARGLAGQYQETQYF.

This sequence joins TRBV7-2 and TRBJ1-1; 8 bases line up with TRBD1. The germline gives CDR1 SGHTA, CDR2 FQGNSA. The CDR3 loop spans 15 amino acids. Germline trimming cut 3 bases from V and 1 base from J; bases unmatched to any gene: 4. Here the CDR3 reads CASSFWTGQNTEAFF. The DNA of the CDR3 is TGTGCCAGCAGCTTTTGGACAGGGCAGAACACTGAAGCTTTCTTT.

This chain links TRBV18 with TRBJ2-5, with 11 bases matching TRBD2. The CDR3 has 16 residues. With V trimmed by 2 bases and J by 4 bases, 6 bases remained unmatched. Germline V gene sequence: CDR1 KGHSH, CDR2 LQKENI. CDR3 coding DNA: TGTGCCAGCTCACCAAAACTAGCGGGGGCAGGAGAGACCCAGTACTTC. Translating it yields CASSPKLAGAGETQYF.

The rearrangement uses TRBV24-1 and TRBJ2-5; 8 bases are a match to TRBD1. J was trimmed by 1 base and V by 4 bases; bases with no gene match: 10. The germline CDR1 and CDR2 sequences are KGHDR and SFDVKD. This CDR3 is 17 amino acids long. The CDR3 bases are TGTGCCACCAGTGACCCGACAGGGGCCGAATCCCAAGAGACCCAGTACTTC. Translated: CATSDPTGAESQETQYF.

The genes are TRBV19 and TRBJ1-6, with D possibly matching TRBD1 (6 bases). The V end was cut by 3 bases, the J end by 9 bases, with 18 bases between. This CDR3 spans 16 amino acids. The germline V gene encodes CDR1 LNHDA and CDR2 SQIVND (reference sequence). The CDR3 here is CASSISGTSMGSPLHF. Written as DNA, the CDR3 is TGTGCCAGTAGTATCTCCGGGACAAGCATGGGTTCACCCCTCCACTTT. Full variable domain (rest looked up from reference TRBV19 and TRBJ1-6): DGGITQSPKYLFRKEGQNVTLSCEQNLNHDAMYWYRQDPGQGLRLIYYSQIVNDFQKGDIAEGYSVSREKKESFPLTVTSAQKNPTAFYLCASSISGTSMGSPLHFGNGTRLTVT.

In the case of this clone: At one end the junction does not follow the germline gene, possibly because of a read error. This rearrangement joins TRBV3-1 (or the pseudogene TRBV3-2) to TRBJ2-5; 11 bases align to TRBD1. There are 13 residues in the CDR3. Per the germline V gene, CDR1 is LGHDT and CDR2 is YNNKEL (reference sequence). In nucleotides, the CDR3 is TGTGCCAGCAGCCAGGACAGGGGGCTCTCTCCCCACTTC. Residues: CASSQDRGLSPHF.

CDR3 residues: CASSDSYRGGNTGELFF. The CDR3 DNA is TGTGCCAGCAGTGACTCCTATAGGGGGGGCAACACCGGGGAGCTGTTTTTT. The chain links TRBV6-4 to TRBJ2-2; tentative D call: TRBD2 (7 bases). This CDR3 region has 17 residues. Per germline, CDR1 MRHNA and CDR2 SNTAGT. V was trimmed by 0 bases and J by 2 bases, leaving 13 bases between them.

V gene TRBV5-1 combines with J gene TRBJ1-1, with D unclear. CDR3 length: 15 amino acids. Germline V gene lookup returns CDR1 SGHRS and CDR2 YFSETQ. The V end lost 0 bases, the J end lost 0 bases, and 9 bases lay between the germline ends. Written as DNA, the CDR3 is TGCGCCAGCAGCTTGGCGGAGACTTTGAACACTGAAGCTTTCTTT. It is translated as CASSLAETLNTEAFF.

The rearrangement uses TRBV5-1 and TRBJ2-7; maybe TRBD1 (6 bases). Germline assignment: CDR1 SGHRS and CDR2 YFSETQ. The CDR3 extends over 14 amino acids. V shed 4 bases and J shed 5 bases, with 16 bases lying between them. DNA of the CDR3: TGCGCCAGCAGCCCCCAGGGGACCCTAGACGAGCAGTACTTC. This translates into CASSPQGTLDEQYF.

The rearrangement uses TRBV18 and TRBJ2-1; 12 bases line up with TRBD1. The V gene's germline CDR1 is KGHSH and CDR2 LQKENI. The CDR3 spans 17 residues. V gave up 3 bases and J gave up 7 bases; unmatched junction bases: 10. CDR3 protein: CASSPAGWDRGQNEQFF. The CDR3 DNA reads TGTGCCAGCTCACCCGCAGGATGGGACAGGGGGCAGAATGAGCAGTTCTTC. Variable domain in full (rest from reference TRBV18 and TRBJ2-1): NAGVMQNPRHLVRRRGQEARLRCSPMKGHSHVYWYRQLPEEGLKFMVYLQKENIIDESGMPKERFSAEFPKEGPSILRIQQVVRGDSAAYFCASSPAGWDRGQNEQFFGPGTRLTVL.

The chain carries TRBV5-1 and TRBJ2-7, with 10 bases matching TRBD2. Per the germline V gene, CDR1 is SGHRS and CDR2 is YFSETQ. Trimming cost V 5 bases and J 2 bases; bases outside gene matches: 7. The CDR3 is 15 amino acids. CDR3 loop: CASSPLAGAPYEQYF. CDR3 nucleotide sequence: TGCGCCAGCAGTCCTCTAGCGGGGGCCCCCTACGAGCAGTACTTC.